The 29 T cell receptor beta chains given below trace back to one sample, sequenced in a study of cytomegalovirus exposure and HLA in healthy donors. The PCR contained 60 Vbeta and 13 Jbeta primers. The data were produced by immunoSEQ multiplex PCR, yet TCRdb's version contains in-frame clones alone and is incomplete. The top ten hold about 1.5% of the sample, which has approximately 160,000 clones, 81% seen once. Sequences were obtained from PBMCs. The receptors stem from a middle-aged man in good health and CMV-seropositive.

This chain connects TRBV11-2 to TRBJ2-7; D remains ambiguous. The V end lost 4 bases, the J end lost 0 bases, and 13 bases lay between the germline ends. The CDR3 is 15 amino acids. Germline V gene data show CDR1 as SGHAT and CDR2 as FQNNGV. DNA of the CDR3: TGTGCCAGCAGCTCTCCCAGGCAGAACTCCTACGAGCAGTACTTC. This sequence encodes CASSSPRQNSYEQYF.

V and J are TRBV5-1 and TRBJ2-7; 7 nucleotides align to TRBD1. Germline CDR1 is SGHRS and CDR2 is YFSETQ. This CDR3 contains 17 residues. Trimming at V came to 1 base and at J to 2 bases, leaving 12 bases not matched to a gene. CDR3 DNA sequence: TGCGCCAGCAGCTTGACGGTGACCGTGGGACAGACCTACGAGCAGTACTTC. Amino acid sequence: CASSLTVTVGQTYEQYF. Looking up the rest from reference TRBV5-1 and TRBJ2-7 gives the full variable domain: KAGVTQTPRYLIKTRGQQVTLSCSPISGHRSVSWYQQTPGQGLQFLFEYFSETQRNKGNFPGRFSGRQFSNSRSEMNVSTLELGDSALYLCASSLTVTVGQTYEQYFGPGTRLTVT.

The rearrangement uses TRBV5-4 and TRBJ2-7; 12 nucleotides align to TRBD2. CDR3 length equals 14 residues. The trim removed 9 bases at V and 2 bases at J, leaving 6 bases unmatched. Germline V CDR1 and CDR2: SGHNT, YYREEE (reference sequence). CDR3 DNA: TGTGCCACCGCCCTAGCGGGAGGGCCCTACGAGCAGTACTTC. Protein: CATALAGGPYEQYF.

The V call is TRBV7-8, the J call TRBJ1-5; 9 bases map to TRBD1. The CDR3 covers 17 residues. J gave up 6 bases and V 0 bases, and 9 bases lay outside the gene matches. The V gene's germline CDR1 is SGHVS and CDR2 FQNEAQ. The CDR3 region is CASSLARRTGAGQPQHF. For the CDR3, the DNA is TGTGCCAGCAGCTTAGCCCGGCGGACAGGGGCGGGTCAGCCCCAGCATTTT.

This chain uses TRBV9 with TRBJ2-7; a possible D gene is TRBD2 (5 bases). This CDR3 has 14 residues. Between the trimmed V and J ends, which lost 2 bases and 1 base, there was a span of 10 bases. CDR1 SGDLS and CDR2 YYNGEE come from the germline V gene. The CDR3: CASSVEDYSYEQYF. CDR3 nucleotides: TGTGCCAGCAGCGTTGAAGACTATTCCTACGAGCAGTACTTC.

The chain recombines TRBV6-5 with TRBJ1-3; D perhaps matches TRBD1 (6 bases). Trimming shortened V by 6 bases and J by 0 bases, and 12 bases separated the two germline ends. CDR3 length: 15 residues. Germline CDR1 is MNHEY and CDR2 is SVGAGI. This CDR3 reads CASSWGGSSGNTIYF. The DNA of the CDR3 is TGTGCCAGCAGCTGGGGGGGCAGCTCTGGAAACACCATATATTTT.

CDR3 region: CASSRTGANEKLFF. The CDR3 region has the DNA TGTGCCAGCAGCCGGACAGGGGCTAATGAAAAACTGTTTTTT. J is TRBJ1-4 and V is TRBV9; 9 nucleotides line up with TRBD1. V was clipped by 4 bases and J by 3 bases; unmatched bases: 1. The germline V gene has CDR1 SGDLS and CDR2 YYNGEE. The CDR3 has 14 amino acids.

This chain connects TRBV28 to TRBJ2-7, with a tentative D call TRBD1 (5 bases). V was trimmed by 5 bases and J by 0 bases, leaving 8 bases between them. CDR1 is MDHEN, CDR2 SYDVKM, per germline. There are 13 residues in the CDR3. The CDR3, as DNA: TGTGCCAGCAGTCGGACACCCTCCTACGAGCAGTACTTC. This codes for CASSRTPSYEQYF.

The chain combines TRBV4-2 with TRBJ1-5, with a weak D call TRBD1 (6 bases). Germline V CDR1 and CDR2: LGHNA, YNFKEQ. The CDR3 is 15 amino acids. V was clipped by 5 bases and J by 0 bases, with 11 bases between them. The CDR3, as DNA: TGTGCCAGCAGCTATAGGACAGATAGCAATCAGCCCCAGCATTTT. As protein: CASSYRTDSNQPQHF.

The chain links TRBV29-1 to TRBJ2-5, with TRBD2 matching 13 bases. This CDR3 is built from 16 residues. Trimming cost V 4 bases and J 5 bases; bases outside gene matches: 10. Germline assignment: CDR1 SQVTM and CDR2 ANQGSEA. CDR3 DNA sequence: TGCAGCGTTGCCCGGACTAGCGGGAGAGGCGGGGAGACCCAGTACTTC. Encoded protein: CSVARTSGRGGETQYF. Together with reference TRBV29-1 and TRBJ2-5, the CDR3 gives the full variable domain: SAVISQKPSRDICQRGTSLTIQCQVDSQVTMMFWYRQQPGQSLTLIATANQGSEATYESGFVIDKFPISRPNLTFSTLTVSNMSPEDSSIYLCSVARTSGRGGETQYFGPGTRLLVL.

The sample holds one count of this clone. The chain recombines TRBV5-1 with TRBJ2-1, with D maybe TRBD1 (6 bases). The germline gives CDR1 SGHRS, CDR2 YFSETQ. V was trimmed by 4 bases and J by 2 bases, leaving 13 bases between them. The CDR3 is 15 residues long. The CDR3, as DNA: TGCGCCAGCAGCCCTGACAGGTTGACCTACAATGAGCAGTTCTTC. This gives the protein CASSPDRLTYNEQFF.

The chain has TRBV28 and TRBJ2-7; maybe TRBD1 (6 bases). The CDR3 contains 13 residues. V gave up 1 base and J gave up 6 bases, with 10 bases separating them. In germline, CDR1 is MDHEN, CDR2 SYDVKM. The CDR3 loop reads CASSLYLRGEQYF. CDR3 in DNA: TGTGCCAGCAGTTTATATCTCAGGGGCGAGCAGTACTTC.

The rearrangement links TRBV13 to TRBJ2-7; TRBD1 matches at 11 bases. V lost 3 bases and J lost 6; bases outside the gene matches: 16. Germline V gene data show CDR1 as PRHDT and CDR2 as FYEKMQ (reference sequence). The length of the CDR3 is 18 residues. The CDR3: CASSLQLGVRTGGSEQYF. CDR3 sequence (DNA): TGTGCCAGCAGCTTGCAGTTGGGGGTCCGGACAGGGGGCTCCGAGCAGTACTTC.

This clone was counted a few times. The chain joins TRBV30 to TRBJ1-6; tentative D call: TRBD1 (6 bases). This CDR3 contains 16 residues. V was trimmed by 3 bases and J by 10 bases, leaving 22 bases between them. Germline CDR1 and CDR2: GTSNPN and SVGIG (reference sequence). The chain's CDR3 is CAWSPKRGGGGSPLHF. The CDR3 nucleotides read TGTGCCTGGAGCCCTAAGAGGGGGGGCGGAGGCTCACCCCTCCACTTT.

The chain carries TRBV19 and TRBJ1-5, with TRBD1 matching 11 bases. The CDR3 is 15 residues long. V lost 6 bases and J lost 6; bases outside the gene matches: 7. Germline CDR1 LNHDA, CDR2 SQIVND (reference sequence). The CDR3 reads CASSRGTGGTQPQHF. DNA for the CDR3: TGTGCCAGTAGCCGCGGGACAGGGGGAACTCAGCCCCAGCATTTT.

V is TRBV13 and J is TRBJ2-3; D perhaps matches TRBD1 (6 bases). Germline-derived CDR1 and CDR2 are PRHDT and FYEKMQ (reference sequence). CDR3 length equals 15 residues. With 5 bases removed from V and 5 bases from J, the gap between germline ends came to 17 bases. The CDR3 DNA follows: TGTGCCAGCAGCCCGCGGGCAGGGGCAGGAGATACGCAGTATTTT. Amino acid sequence: CASSPRAGAGDTQYF.

The chain has TRBV5-1 and TRBJ1-1, with TRBD1 as a possible D gene (5 bases). Per germline, CDR1 SGHRS and CDR2 YFSETQ. There are 16 residues in the CDR3. The V end was cut by 0 bases, the J end by 1 base, with 13 bases between. The CDR3 nucleotides are TGCGCCAGCAGCTTGGAGGTCGTGGGGGGGAACACTGAAGCTTTCTTT. Protein sequence: CASSLEVVGGNTEAFF. The whole variable domain, filled in from reference TRBV5-1 and TRBJ1-1, reads KAGVTQTPRYLIKTRGQQVTLSCSPISGHRSVSWYQQTPGQGLQFLFEYFSETQRNKGNFPGRFSGRQFSNSRSEMNVSTLELGDSALYLCASSLEVVGGNTEAFFGQGTRLTVV.

V and J are TRBV27 and TRBJ2-7; 8 bases match TRBD2. V was pared by 4 bases and J by 1 base, with 6 bases of the junction left unmatched. In germline, CDR1 is MNHEY, CDR2 SMNVEV (reference sequence). The CDR3 loop spans 15 amino acids. CDR3 residues: CASSSLAGRSYEQYF. Here the CDR3 DNA reads TGTGCCAGCAGTTCTCTAGCGGGTCGGTCCTACGAGCAGTACTTC.

The chain carries TRBV7-2 and TRBJ2-4, with 9 nucleotides matching TRBD2. The CDR3 totals 14 residues. Trimming took 4 bases from V and 8 from J; bases not matched to a gene: 6. CDR1 SGHTA and CDR2 FQGNSA come from the germline V gene. DNA of the CDR3: TGTGCCAGCAGCTCCAGACTAGCGGAGGACATTCAGTACTTC. Amino acid sequence: CASSSRLAEDIQYF.

This clone came up a few times. J is TRBJ2-7 and V is TRBV6-1, with 16 bases fitting TRBD2. Germline CDR1 MNHNS, CDR2 SASEGT. CDR3 length: 15 residues. V lost 7 bases, J lost 4 bases, and 4 bases stayed unmatched. CDR3 amino acids: CASMGLAGGRYEQYF. In DNA form, the CDR3 reads TGTGCCAGCATGGGACTAGCGGGGGGGCGGTACGAGCAGTACTTC.

V gene TRBV28 combines with J gene TRBJ1-3; TRBD1 is a possible D gene (6 bases). V dropped 2 bases and J dropped 0 bases, with 11 bases sitting between them. CDR3 length: 16 amino acids. CDR1 is MDHEN and CDR2 is SYDVKM in the germline V gene. The CDR3 loop reads CASSLGPGASGNTIYF. In DNA form, the CDR3 reads TGTGCCAGCAGTTTAGGTCCAGGGGCCTCTGGAAACACCATATATTTT.

The chain has TRBV19 and TRBJ2-3; 7 bases map to TRBD2. Germline-derived CDR1 and CDR2 are LNHDA and SQIVND (reference sequence). J lost 3 bases, V lost 6 bases, and 9 bases had no gene match. The CDR3 has 15 amino acids. CDR3 sequence reads: CASSLTRGGTDTQYF. The CDR3 coding sequence is TGTGCCAGTAGCCTCACTAGGGGAGGGACAGATACGCAGTATTTT.

This chain connects TRBV7-3 to TRBJ2-5; 9 positions match TRBD2. Germline CDR1 reads SGHTA; CDR2 reads FQGTGA. V dropped 1 base and J dropped 5; count of bases not matched to a gene: 5. The CDR3 contains 15 residues. CDR3 protein: CASSLSGGASETQYF. The CDR3 region has the DNA TGTGCCAGCAGCTTAAGCGGGGGGGCCTCCGAGACCCAGTACTTC.

The chain is built from TRBV7-3 and TRBJ2-3; TRBD2 aligns across 16 bases. CDR3 length: 20 residues. The germline V gene encodes CDR1 SGHTA and CDR2 FQGTGA. J lost 2 bases, V lost 5 bases, and 13 bases had no gene match. The CDR3 region has the DNA TGTGCCAGCAGCCCCCCCCAGGGACTAGCGGGGGGGCGGAACACAGATACGCAGTATTTT. It yields the protein CASSPPQGLAGGRNTDTQYF.

This clone has a handful of counts. The chain links TRBV9 to TRBJ1-5; D may be TRBD1 (5 bases). V lost 3 bases to trimming and J lost 9 bases, with 19 bases between them. Germline CDR1 and CDR2: SGDLS and YYNGEE. This CDR3 has 15 amino acids. Here the CDR3 reads CASSATGELFPPQHF. The CDR3 region has the DNA TGTGCCAGCAGCGCTACGGGGGAGTTATTCCCGCCCCAGCATTTT.

The genes are TRBV6-5 and TRBJ2-1; D is unclear. This CDR3 contains 14 residues. CDR1 MNHEY and CDR2 SVGAGI come from the germline V gene. The V end lost 7 bases, the J end lost 5 bases, and 15 bases lay between the germline ends. The DNA of the CDR3 is TGTGCCAGCACTCCTCACAATCGTGACAATGAGCAGTTCTTC. Amino acid sequence: CASTPHNRDNEQFF.

The chain has TRBV5-1 and TRBJ2-1, with 8 bases that match TRBD2. J lost 2 bases, V lost 2 bases, and 3 bases had no gene match. CDR3 length: 15 residues. CDR1 and CDR2 (germline): SGHRS, YFSETQ. CDR3 residues: CASSFGGRTYNEQFF. DNA of the CDR3: TGCGCCAGCAGCTTTGGCGGGAGGACCTACAATGAGCAGTTCTTC.

Only a few counts were recorded for this clone. The CDR3 is CASSQEERGSTETQYF. The CDR3 DNA reads as TGCGCCAGCAGCCAAGAGGAACGGGGGAGTACGGAGACCCAGTACTTC. This sequence joins TRBV4-1 and TRBJ2-5; possible D gene TRBD2, 6 bases. Germline CDR1 MGHRA, CDR2 YSYEKL. V lost 0 bases to trimming and J lost 5 bases, with 16 bases between them. This CDR3 region has 16 residues.

This sequence joins TRBV5-8 and TRBJ2-5, with TRBD1 matching over 8 bases. With 0 bases clipped from V and 5 bases from J, the junction kept 3 bases outside the gene matches. Germline-derived CDR1 and CDR2 are SGHTS and YDEGEE. CDR3 size: 14 residues. As DNA, the CDR3 is TGTGCCAGCAGCTTGGGACAGGGGTTTGAGACCCAGTACTTC. Its protein product is CASSLGQGFETQYF.